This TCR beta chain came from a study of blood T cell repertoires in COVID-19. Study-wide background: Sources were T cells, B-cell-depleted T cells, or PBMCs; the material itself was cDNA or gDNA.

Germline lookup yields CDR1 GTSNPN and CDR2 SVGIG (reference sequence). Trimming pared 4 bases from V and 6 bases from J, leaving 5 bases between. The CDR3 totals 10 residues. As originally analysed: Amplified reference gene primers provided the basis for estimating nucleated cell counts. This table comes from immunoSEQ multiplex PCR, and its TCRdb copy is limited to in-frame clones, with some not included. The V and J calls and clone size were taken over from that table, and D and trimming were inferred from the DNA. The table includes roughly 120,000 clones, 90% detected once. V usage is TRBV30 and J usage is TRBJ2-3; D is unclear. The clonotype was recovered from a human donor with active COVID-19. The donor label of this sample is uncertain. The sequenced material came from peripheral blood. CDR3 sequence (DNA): TGTGCCTGGAATCTGGATACGCAGTATTTT. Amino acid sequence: CAWNLDTQYF.